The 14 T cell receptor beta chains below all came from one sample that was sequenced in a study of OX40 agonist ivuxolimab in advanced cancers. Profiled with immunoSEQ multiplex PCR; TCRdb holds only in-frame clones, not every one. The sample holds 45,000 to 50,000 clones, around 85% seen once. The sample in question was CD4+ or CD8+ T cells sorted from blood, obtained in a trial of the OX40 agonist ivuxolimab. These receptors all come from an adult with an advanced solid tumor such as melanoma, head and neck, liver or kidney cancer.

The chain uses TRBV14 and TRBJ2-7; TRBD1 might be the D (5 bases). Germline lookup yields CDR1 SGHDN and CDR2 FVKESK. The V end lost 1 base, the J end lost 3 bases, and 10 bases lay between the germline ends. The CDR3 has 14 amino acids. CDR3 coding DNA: TGTGCCAGCAGCCAAGGGCACAGGAACTACGAGCAGTACTTC. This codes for CASSQGHRNYEQYF.

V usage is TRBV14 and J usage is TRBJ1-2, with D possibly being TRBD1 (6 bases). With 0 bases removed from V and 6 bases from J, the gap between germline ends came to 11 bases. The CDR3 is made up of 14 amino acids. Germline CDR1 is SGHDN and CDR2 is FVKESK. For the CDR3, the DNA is TGTGCCAGCAGCCAAGATTTGGCAGGGGATGGCTACACCTTC. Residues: CASSQDLAGDGYTF.

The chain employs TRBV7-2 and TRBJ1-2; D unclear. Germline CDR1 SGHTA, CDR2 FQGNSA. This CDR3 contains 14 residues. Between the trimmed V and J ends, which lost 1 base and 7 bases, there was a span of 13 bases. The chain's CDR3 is CASSLGVSKRGYTF. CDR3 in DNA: TGTGCCAGCAGCTTAGGGGTGAGCAAGCGTGGCTACACCTTC.

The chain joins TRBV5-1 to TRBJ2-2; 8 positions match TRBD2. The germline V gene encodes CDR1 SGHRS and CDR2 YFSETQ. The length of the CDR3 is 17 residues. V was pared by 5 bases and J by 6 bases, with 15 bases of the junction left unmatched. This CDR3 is CASRPDTSGYPSGELFF. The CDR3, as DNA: TGCGCCAGCAGACCGGATACTAGCGGATATCCCTCCGGGGAGCTGTTTTTT.

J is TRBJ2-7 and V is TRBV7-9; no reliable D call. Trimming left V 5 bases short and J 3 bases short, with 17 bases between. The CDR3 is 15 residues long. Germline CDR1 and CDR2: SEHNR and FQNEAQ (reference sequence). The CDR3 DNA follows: TGTGCCAGCAGCCCACCCTCCAGTTCCTTCTACGAGCAGTACTTC. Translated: CASSPPSSSFYEQYF. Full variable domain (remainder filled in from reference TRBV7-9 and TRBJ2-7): DTGVSQNPRHKITKRGQNVTFRCDPISEHNRLYWYRQTLGQGPEFLTYFQNEAQLEKSRLLSDRFSAERPKGSFSTLEIQRTEQGDSAMYLCASSPPSSSFYEQYFGPGTRLTVT.

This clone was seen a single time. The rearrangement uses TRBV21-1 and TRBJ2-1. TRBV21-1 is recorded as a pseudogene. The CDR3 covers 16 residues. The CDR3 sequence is CASSKDYERTYNEQFF. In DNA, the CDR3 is TGTGCCAGCAGCAAAGATTACGAAAGAACGTACAATGAGCAGTTCTTC.

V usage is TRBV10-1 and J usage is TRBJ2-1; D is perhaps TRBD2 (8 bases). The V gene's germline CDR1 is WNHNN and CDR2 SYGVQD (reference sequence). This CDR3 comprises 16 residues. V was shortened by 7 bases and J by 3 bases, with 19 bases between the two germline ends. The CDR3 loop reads CASTPGGAGDYNEQFF. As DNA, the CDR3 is TGCGCCAGCACTCCAGGGGGAGCGGGAGACTACAATGAGCAGTTCTTC.

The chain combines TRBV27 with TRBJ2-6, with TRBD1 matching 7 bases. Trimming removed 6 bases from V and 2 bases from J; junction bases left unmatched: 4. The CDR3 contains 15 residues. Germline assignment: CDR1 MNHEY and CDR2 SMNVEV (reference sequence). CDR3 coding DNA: TGTGCCAGCAGATGGGACAGTACTGGGGCCAACGTCCTGACTTTC. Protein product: CASRWDSTGANVLTF.

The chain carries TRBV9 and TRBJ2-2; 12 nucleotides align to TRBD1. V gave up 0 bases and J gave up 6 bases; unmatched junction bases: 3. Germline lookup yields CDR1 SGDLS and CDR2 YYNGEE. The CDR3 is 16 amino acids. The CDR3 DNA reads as TGTGCCAGCAGCGTAGGGGACAGGGGGCTATCCGGGGAGCTGTTTTTT. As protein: CASSVGDRGLSGELFF.

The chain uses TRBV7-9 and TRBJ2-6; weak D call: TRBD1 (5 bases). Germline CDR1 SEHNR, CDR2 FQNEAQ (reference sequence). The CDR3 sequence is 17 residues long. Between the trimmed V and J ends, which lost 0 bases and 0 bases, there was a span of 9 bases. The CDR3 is CASSLAQARSGANVLTF. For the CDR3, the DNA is TGTGCCAGCAGCTTAGCACAGGCGCGCTCTGGGGCCAACGTCCTGACTTTC.

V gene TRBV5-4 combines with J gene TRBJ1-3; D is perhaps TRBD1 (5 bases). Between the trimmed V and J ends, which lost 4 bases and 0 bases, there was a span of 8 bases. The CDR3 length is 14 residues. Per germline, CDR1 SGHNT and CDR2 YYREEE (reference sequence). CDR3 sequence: CASSAGGSGNTIYF. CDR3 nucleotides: TGTGCCAGCAGCGCGGGGGGCTCTGGAAACACCATATATTTT.

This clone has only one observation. The CDR3 protein is CASNPGQPTTYEQYF. CDR3 nucleotides: TGTGCCAGCAACCCTGGGCAGCCCACAACCTACGAGCAGTACTTC. This chain links TRBV6-5 with TRBJ2-7; D uncertain. There are 15 residues in the CDR3. V was trimmed by 7 bases and J by 2 bases, leaving 18 bases between them. CDR1 and CDR2 from the germline V gene are MNHEY and SVGAGI.

The CDR3 is CASGSLIPRGEQYF. The CDR3 DNA sequence: TGTGCCAGCGGAAGTCTAATACCCCGGGGCGAGCAGTACTTC. The V and J genes are TRBV28 and TRBJ2-7, with D tentatively TRBD2 (5 bases). This CDR3 contains 14 residues. Germline CDR1 reads MDHEN; CDR2 reads SYDVKM. V lost 8 bases, J lost 6 bases, and 20 bases lay in between.

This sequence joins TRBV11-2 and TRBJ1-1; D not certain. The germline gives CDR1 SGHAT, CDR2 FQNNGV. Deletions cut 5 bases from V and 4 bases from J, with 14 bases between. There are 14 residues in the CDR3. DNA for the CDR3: TGTGCCAGCAGCCGGTCGCCGGGCGGCACTGAAGCTTTCTTT. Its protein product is CASSRSPGGTEAFF.